Shown below are 18 T cell receptor beta chains from a single sample sequenced in a study of cytomegalovirus exposure and HLA in healthy donors (dated by TCRdb to between 2016 and 2019). The library was prepared using the immunoSEQ multiplex PCR assay. For the multiplex PCR, a mixture combining 60 forward primers for TCR Vbeta segments and 13 reverse primers for TCR Jbeta segments was used. TCRdb provides this immuneACCESS table in a form limited to in-frame rearrangements. Some clones are lacking; in checked studies, under half of them reflect an unresolved V gene, and why the rest are absent is not known. A total of 95,000 to 150,000 clones appear in this sample, around 70% of them only once. Nearly 8.5% of the sample rests with the top ten. The specimen sequenced was PBMCs. The source of these receptors is a woman aged 40 to 49 in good health and CMV-seropositive.

V is TRBV4-3 and J is TRBJ2-7; D might be TRBD1 (6 bases). The CDR3 extends over 16 amino acids. Germline V gives CDR1 LGHNA, CDR2 YSLEER. V was trimmed by 0 bases and J by 3 bases, leaving 15 bases between them. This CDR3 reads CASSQDRKRGSYEQYF. The CDR3, as DNA: TGCGCCAGCAGCCAAGATCGAAAGAGGGGGAGCTACGAGCAGTACTTC.

CDR3: CASRSTGASNEKLFF. CDR3 DNA sequence: TGTGCCAGCAGGTCTACAGGGGCCTCTAATGAAAAACTGTTTTTT. This chain uses TRBV6-5 with TRBJ1-4, with 7 positions matching TRBD1. CDR3 size: 15 residues. Germline lookup yields CDR1 MNHEY and CDR2 SVGAGI. V gave up 6 bases and J gave up 3 bases; unmatched junction bases: 7.

This clone came up once. The chain combines TRBV9 with TRBJ1-1; 7 bases are a match to TRBD1. CDR3 length equals 14 residues. Germline CDR1 is SGDLS and CDR2 is YYNGEE. Trimming removed 4 bases from V and 4 bases from J; junction bases left unmatched: 7. As DNA, the CDR3 is TGTGCCAGCAGCTCCTCTCCAGGGGGCACTGAAGCTTTCTTT. This encodes CASSSSPGGTEAFF.

CDR3 sequence: CASSVQGGAEAFF. The DNA for the CDR3 is TGTGCCAGCAGTGTCCAGGGAGGCGCTGAAGCTTTCTTT. The V call is TRBV6-1, the J call TRBJ1-1; tentative D call: TRBD1 (5 bases). There are 13 residues in the CDR3. The V end was cut by 4 bases, the J end by 6 bases, with 12 bases between. Germline V gene lookup returns CDR1 MNHNS and CDR2 SASEGT.

This chain connects TRBV5-1 to TRBJ1-1; a possible D gene is TRBD1 (5 bases). CDR1 SGHRS and CDR2 YFSETQ come from the germline V gene. V lost 4 bases and J 5 bases, leaving 15 bases between the germline ends. CDR3 size: 14 residues. The CDR3 coding sequence is TGCGCCAGCAGCCCTGGGACGGCGGGAACTGAAGCTTTCTTT. Protein: CASSPGTAGTEAFF.

The chain couples TRBV29-1 to TRBJ1-2; D is possibly TRBD1 (5 bases). Trimming left V 0 bases short and J 4 bases short, with 9 bases between. This CDR3 contains 13 residues. Germline CDR1 SQVTM, CDR2 ANQGSEA. This chain's CDR3 is CSVEEGGGYGYTF. The CDR3 region has the DNA TGCAGCGTTGAAGAGGGGGGTGGCTATGGCTACACCTTC.

The chain carries TRBV5-1 and TRBJ2-5, with TRBD1 identical over 10 bases. Germline CDR1 is SGHRS and CDR2 is YFSETQ. The CDR3 sequence is 16 residues long. The ends lost 2 bases at V and 5 bases at J; junction bases unmatched: 9. CDR3 bases: TGCGCCAGCAGCTTAATGGGACAGGGGTTATGGGAGACCCAGTACTTC. Translation gives CASSLMGQGLWETQYF.

V usage is TRBV6-5 and J usage is TRBJ2-1, with TRBD1 matching over 8 bases. J gave up 0 bases and V 4 bases, and 5 bases lay outside the gene matches. Per the germline V gene, CDR1 is MNHEY and CDR2 is SVGAGI. The CDR3 is 16 amino acids. Here the CDR3 DNA reads TGTGCCAGCAGTTTACAGGGGGTCAGCTCCTACAATGAGCAGTTCTTC. The encoded protein is CASSLQGVSSYNEQFF.

The V and J genes are TRBV7-2 and TRBJ1-1; TRBD1 might be the D (6 bases). This CDR3 contains 16 residues. From germline, CDR1 is SGHTA and CDR2 FQGNSA. V was shortened by 2 bases and J by 1 base, with 14 bases between the two germline ends. CDR3 residues: CASSLITGKWNTEAFF. The CDR3 region has the DNA TGTGCCAGCAGCTTAATCACAGGGAAGTGGAACACTGAAGCTTTCTTT.

This chain links TRBV11-1 with TRBJ1-6, with D possibly being TRBD1 (6 bases). Between the trimmed V and J ends, which lost 1 base and 8 bases, there was a span of 15 bases. The germline V gene has CDR1 SGHAT and CDR2 FQDESV (reference sequence). This CDR3 contains 16 residues. CDR3 loop: CASSLGSGHMDSPLHF. CDR3 sequence (DNA): TGTGCCAGCAGCTTAGGGTCGGGACATATGGATTCACCCCTCCACTTT.

The chain recombines TRBV5-4 with TRBJ2-2, with D possibly TRBD2 on 6 matching bases. Germline values: CDR1 SGHNT, CDR2 YYREEE (reference sequence). The CDR3 runs 16 residues. V was pared by 4 bases and J by 0 bases, with 13 bases between. For the CDR3, the DNA is TGTGCCAGCAGCGGAGGGTGGCAGACGAACACCGGGGAGCTGTTTTTT. It codes for CASSGGWQTNTGELFF.

The chain recombines TRBV5-4 with TRBJ1-2; 11 bases are a match to TRBD1. From germline, CDR1 is SGHNT and CDR2 YYREEE (reference sequence). V gave up 5 bases and J gave up 4 bases; unmatched junction bases: 4. The CDR3 is made up of 14 amino acids. The CDR3 DNA is TGTGCCAGCAGAAGCGGACAGGGGGCCTATGGCTACACCTTC. Residues: CASRSGQGAYGYTF. Full variable domain (remainder filled in from reference TRBV5-4 and TRBJ1-2): ETGVTQSPTHLIKTRGQQVTLRCSSQSGHNTVSWYQQALGQGPQFIFQYYREEENGRGNFPPRFSGLQFPNYSSELNVNALELDDSALYLCASRSGQGAYGYTFGSGTRLTVV.

V gene TRBV5-1 combines with J gene TRBJ1-6, with TRBD1 as a possible D gene (5 bases). This CDR3 has 14 amino acids. The germline V and J ends were trimmed by 0 bases and 10 bases, with 11 bases remaining between them. Germline V lookup: CDR1 SGHRS, CDR2 YFSETQ. The CDR3, as DNA: TGCGCCAGCAGCTTGGCAGGGTTTGGCTCACCCCTCCACTTT. Translating it yields CASSLAGFGSPLHF.

The rearrangement links TRBV6-5 to TRBJ2-1; 10 bases line up with TRBD2. The CDR3 contains 15 residues. Per germline, CDR1 MNHEY and CDR2 SVGAGI. Trimming at V came to 2 bases and at J to 3 bases, leaving 1 base not matched to a gene. CDR3 sequence reads: CASSYKRGGYNEQFF. The CDR3 coding sequence is TGTGCCAGCAGTTACAAGCGGGGGGGCTACAATGAGCAGTTCTTC.

J is TRBJ2-1 and V is TRBV6-1; 13 bases align to TRBD2. Germline V CDR1 and CDR2: MNHNS, SASEGT. The V and J ends lost 8 bases and 8 bases, in that order; junction bases with no gene match: 6. CDR3 length equals 14 residues. In DNA form, the CDR3 reads TGTGCCAGCTACGGGACTAGCGGGGCCTATGAGCAGTTCTTC. Translating gives CASYGTSGAYEQFF.

The CDR3 sequence: CASSLESITDTQYF. The CDR3, as DNA: TGTGCCAGCAGCTTAGAAAGCATCACAGATACGCAGTATTTT. The genes are TRBV11-3 and TRBJ2-3; D not certain. V lost 0 bases, J lost 2 bases, and 6 bases lay in between. The CDR3 is made up of 14 amino acids. CDR1 is SGHNT and CDR2 is YENEEA in the germline V gene.

A word on this clone: This same CDR3 is encoded by further DNA sequences in the sample. This chain uses TRBV5-1 with TRBJ2-5, with 8 bases lining up with TRBD2. With V trimmed by 0 bases and J by 5 bases, 0 bases remained unmatched. CDR1 and CDR2 from the germline V gene are SGHRS and YFSETQ. CDR3 length: 13 amino acids. This chain's CDR3 is CASSLGGGETQYF. The CDR3 DNA follows: TGCGCCAGCAGCTTGGGCGGGGGGGAGACCCAGTACTTC.

The rearrangement links TRBV6-1 to TRBJ2-5, with 9 bases that match TRBD1. This CDR3 contains 14 residues. V shed 7 bases, J shed 4 bases, and the junction held 7 bases outside the gene matches. CDR1 and CDR2 from the germline V gene are MNHNS and SASEGT. In DNA, the CDR3 is TGTGCCAGCAAGACAGGGGGAGAAGGAGAGACCCAGTACTTC. Protein product: CASKTGGEGETQYF.